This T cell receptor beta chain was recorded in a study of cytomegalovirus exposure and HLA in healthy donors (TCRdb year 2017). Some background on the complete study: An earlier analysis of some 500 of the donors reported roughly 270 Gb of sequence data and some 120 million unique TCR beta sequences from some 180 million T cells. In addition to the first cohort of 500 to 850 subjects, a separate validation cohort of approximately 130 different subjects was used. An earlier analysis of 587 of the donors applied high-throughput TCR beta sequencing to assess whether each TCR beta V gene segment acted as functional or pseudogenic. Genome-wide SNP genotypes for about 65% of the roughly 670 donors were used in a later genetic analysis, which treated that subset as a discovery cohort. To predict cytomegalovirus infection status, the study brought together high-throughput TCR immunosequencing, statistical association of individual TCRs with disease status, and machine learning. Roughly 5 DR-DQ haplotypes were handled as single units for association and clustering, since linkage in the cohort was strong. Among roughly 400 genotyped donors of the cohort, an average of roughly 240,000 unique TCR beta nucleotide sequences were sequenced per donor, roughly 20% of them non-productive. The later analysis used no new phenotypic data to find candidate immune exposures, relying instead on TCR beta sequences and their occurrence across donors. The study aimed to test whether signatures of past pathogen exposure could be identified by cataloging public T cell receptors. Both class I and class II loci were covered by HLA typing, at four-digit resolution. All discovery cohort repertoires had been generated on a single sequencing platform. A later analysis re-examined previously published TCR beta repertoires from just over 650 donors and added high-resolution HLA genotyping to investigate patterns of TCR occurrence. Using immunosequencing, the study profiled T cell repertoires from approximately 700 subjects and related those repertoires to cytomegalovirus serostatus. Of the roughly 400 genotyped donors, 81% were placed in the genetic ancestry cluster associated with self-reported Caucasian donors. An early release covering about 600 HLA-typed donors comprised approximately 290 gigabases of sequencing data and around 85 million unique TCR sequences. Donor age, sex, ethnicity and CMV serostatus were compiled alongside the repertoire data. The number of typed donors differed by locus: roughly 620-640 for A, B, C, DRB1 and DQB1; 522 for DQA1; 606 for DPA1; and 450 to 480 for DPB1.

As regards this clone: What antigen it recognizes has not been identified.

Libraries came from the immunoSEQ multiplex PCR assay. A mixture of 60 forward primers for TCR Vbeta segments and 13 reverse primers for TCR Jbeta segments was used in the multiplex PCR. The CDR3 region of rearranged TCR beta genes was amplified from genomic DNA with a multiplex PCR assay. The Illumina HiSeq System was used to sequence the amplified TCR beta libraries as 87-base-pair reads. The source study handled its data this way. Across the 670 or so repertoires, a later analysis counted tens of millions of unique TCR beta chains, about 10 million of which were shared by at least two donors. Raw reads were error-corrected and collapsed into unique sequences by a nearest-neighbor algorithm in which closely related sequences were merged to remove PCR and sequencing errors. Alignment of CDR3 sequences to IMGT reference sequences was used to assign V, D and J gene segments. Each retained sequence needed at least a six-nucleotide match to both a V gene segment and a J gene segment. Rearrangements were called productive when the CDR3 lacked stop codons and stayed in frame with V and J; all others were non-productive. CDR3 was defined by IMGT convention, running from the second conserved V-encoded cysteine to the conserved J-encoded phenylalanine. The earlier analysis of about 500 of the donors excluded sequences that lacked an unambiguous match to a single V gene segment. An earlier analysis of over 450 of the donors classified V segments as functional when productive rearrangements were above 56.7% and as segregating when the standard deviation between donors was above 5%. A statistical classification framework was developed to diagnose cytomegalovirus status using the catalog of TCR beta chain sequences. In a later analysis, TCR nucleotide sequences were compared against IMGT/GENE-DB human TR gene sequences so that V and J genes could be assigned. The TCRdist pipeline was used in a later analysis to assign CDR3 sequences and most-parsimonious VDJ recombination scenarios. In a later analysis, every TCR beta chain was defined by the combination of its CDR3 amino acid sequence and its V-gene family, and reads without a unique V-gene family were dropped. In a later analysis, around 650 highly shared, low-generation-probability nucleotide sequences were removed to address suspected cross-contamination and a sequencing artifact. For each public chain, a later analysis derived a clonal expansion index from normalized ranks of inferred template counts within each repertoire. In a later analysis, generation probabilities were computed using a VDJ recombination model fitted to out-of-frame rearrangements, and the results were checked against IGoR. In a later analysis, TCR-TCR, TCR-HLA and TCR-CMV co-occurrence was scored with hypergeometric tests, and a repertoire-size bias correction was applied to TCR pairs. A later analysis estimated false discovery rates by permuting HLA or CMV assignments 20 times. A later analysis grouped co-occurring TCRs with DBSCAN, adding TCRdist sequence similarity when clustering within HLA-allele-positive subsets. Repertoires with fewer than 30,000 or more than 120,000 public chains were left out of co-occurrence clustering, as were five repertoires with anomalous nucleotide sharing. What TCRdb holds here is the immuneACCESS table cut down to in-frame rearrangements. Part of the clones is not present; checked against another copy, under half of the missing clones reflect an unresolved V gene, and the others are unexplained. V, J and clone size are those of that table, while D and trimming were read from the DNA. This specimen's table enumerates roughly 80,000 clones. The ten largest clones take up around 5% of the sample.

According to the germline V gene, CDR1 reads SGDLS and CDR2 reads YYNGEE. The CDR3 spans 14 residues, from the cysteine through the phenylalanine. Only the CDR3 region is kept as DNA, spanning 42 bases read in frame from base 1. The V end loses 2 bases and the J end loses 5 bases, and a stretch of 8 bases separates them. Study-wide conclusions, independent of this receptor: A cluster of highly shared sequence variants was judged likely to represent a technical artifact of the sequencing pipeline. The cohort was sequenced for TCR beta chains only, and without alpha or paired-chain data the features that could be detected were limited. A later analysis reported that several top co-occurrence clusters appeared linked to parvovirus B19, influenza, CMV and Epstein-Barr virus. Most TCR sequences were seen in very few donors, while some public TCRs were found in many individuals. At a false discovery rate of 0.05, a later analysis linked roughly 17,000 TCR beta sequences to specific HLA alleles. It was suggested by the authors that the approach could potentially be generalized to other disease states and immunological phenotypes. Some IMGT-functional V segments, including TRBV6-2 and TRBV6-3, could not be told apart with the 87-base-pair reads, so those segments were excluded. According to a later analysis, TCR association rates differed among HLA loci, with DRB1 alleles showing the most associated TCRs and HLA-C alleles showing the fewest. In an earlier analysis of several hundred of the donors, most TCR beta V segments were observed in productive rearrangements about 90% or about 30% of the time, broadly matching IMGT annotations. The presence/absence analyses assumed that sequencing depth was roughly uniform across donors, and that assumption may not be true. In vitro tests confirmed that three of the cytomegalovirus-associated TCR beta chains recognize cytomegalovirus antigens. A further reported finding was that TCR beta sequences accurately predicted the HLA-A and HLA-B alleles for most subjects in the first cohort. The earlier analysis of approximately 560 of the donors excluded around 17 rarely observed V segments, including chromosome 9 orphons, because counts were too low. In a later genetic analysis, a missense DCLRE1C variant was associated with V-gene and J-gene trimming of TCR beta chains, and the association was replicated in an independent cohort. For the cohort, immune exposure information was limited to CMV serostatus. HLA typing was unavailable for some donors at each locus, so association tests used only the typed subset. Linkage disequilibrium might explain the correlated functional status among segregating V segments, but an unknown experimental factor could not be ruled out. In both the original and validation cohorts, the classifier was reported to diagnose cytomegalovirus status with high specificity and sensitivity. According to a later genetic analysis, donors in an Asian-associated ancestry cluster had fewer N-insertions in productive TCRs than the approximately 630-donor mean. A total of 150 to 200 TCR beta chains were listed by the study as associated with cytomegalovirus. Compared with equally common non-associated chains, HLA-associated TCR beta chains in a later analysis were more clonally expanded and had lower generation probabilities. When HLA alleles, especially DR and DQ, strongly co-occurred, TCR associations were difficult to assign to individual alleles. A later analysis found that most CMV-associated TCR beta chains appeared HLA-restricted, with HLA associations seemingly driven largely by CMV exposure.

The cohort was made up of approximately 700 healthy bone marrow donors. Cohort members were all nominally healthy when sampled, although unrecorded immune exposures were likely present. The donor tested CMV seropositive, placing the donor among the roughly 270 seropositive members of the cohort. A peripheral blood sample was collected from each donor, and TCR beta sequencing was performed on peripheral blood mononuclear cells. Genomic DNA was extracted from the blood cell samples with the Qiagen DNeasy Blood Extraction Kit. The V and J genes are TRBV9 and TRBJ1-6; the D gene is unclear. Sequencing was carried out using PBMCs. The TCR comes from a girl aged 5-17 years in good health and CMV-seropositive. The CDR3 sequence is CASSVGENNSPLHF. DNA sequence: TGTGCCAGCAGCGTTGGGGAGAATAATTCACCCCTCCACTTT. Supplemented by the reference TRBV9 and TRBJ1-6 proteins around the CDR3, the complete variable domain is DSGVTQTPKHLITATGQRVTLRCSPRSGDLSVYWYQQSLDQGLQFLIQYYNGEERAKGNILERFSAQQFPDLHSELNLSSLELGDSALYFCASSVGENNSPLHFGNGTRLTVT.